This T cell receptor (beta chain) was profiled in a study of T cell responses to AZD1222 COVID-19 vaccine. Whole-study findings and limits: Only 5 or 6 individuals given AZD1222 were seropositive at baseline. Clonal diversity may have been underestimated in mostly white British donors.

With respect to this clone: Its specificity is unknown.

The CDR3 is 14 amino acids. In germline, CDR1 is MNHEY, CDR2 SVGEGT. V lost 5 bases, J lost 8 bases, and 15 bases lay in between. Repertoires were generated with immunoSEQ multiplex PCR, while TCRdb's copy carries only in-frame clones and drops some. The sample consists of some 150,000 clones, just over 85% of them appearing once. The sequence came from an adult who received the AZD1222 COVID-19 vaccine. Sequencing was performed on peripheral blood, taken 28 days after the second AZD1222 dose. The chain has TRBV6-2 or TRBV6-3 and TRBJ1-4; D unclear. CDR3 bases: TGTGCCAGCAGTCGCCCCCCTGGTGGAGAAAAACTGTTTTTT. Encoded protein: CASSRPPGGEKLFF.